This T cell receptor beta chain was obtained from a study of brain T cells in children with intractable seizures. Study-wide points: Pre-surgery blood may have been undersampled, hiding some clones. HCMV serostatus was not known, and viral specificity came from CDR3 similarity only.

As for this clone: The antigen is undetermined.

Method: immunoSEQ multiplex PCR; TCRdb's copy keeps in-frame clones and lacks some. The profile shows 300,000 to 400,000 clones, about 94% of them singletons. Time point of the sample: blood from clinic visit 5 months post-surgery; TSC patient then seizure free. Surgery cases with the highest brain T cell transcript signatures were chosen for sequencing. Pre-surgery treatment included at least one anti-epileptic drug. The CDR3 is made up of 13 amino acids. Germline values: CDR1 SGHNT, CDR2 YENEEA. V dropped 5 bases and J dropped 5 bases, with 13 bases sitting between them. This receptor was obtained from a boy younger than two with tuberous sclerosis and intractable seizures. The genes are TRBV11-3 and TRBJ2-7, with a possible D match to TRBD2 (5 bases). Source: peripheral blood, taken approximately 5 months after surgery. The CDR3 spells CASSPELGDEQYF. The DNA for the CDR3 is TGTGCCAGCAGCCCCGAACTAGGCGACGAGCAGTACTTC.